Shown below are 3 T cell receptor beta chains from a single sample sequenced in a study of blood T cell repertoires in COVID-19. Libraries were prepared by immunoSEQ multiplex PCR; TCRdb keeps only in-frame clonotypes and omits some of them. The table includes approximately 90,000 clones, approximately 87% detected once. Specimen: peripheral blood. The receptors here all came from a human donor in a cohort sampled during active COVID-19.

This chain links TRBV30 with TRBJ1-4, with a weak D call TRBD1 (6 bases). This CDR3 spans 15 amino acids. With 2 bases removed from V and 6 bases from J, the gap between germline ends came to 16 bases. Germline CDR1 reads GTSNPN; CDR2 reads SVGIG (reference sequence). The CDR3 loop reads CAWSSDRTAHEKLFF. The CDR3 nucleotides read TGTGCCTGGAGTAGCGACAGGACGGCCCATGAAAAACTGTTTTTT.

The chain employs TRBV4-1 and TRBJ2-7; 12 bases align to TRBD1. The length of the CDR3 is 16 residues. J gave up 4 bases and V 4 bases, and 8 bases lay outside the gene matches. In germline, CDR1 is MGHRA, CDR2 YSYEKL. The CDR3: CASSRMPGQGAYEQYF. For the CDR3, the DNA is TGCGCCAGCAGCCGAATGCCGGGACAGGGGGCTTACGAGCAGTACTTC.

The chain employs TRBV19 and TRBJ1-5; 8 nucleotides line up with TRBD1. Germline V gene sequence: CDR1 LNHDA, CDR2 SQIVND (reference sequence). This CDR3 comprises 19 residues. The trim removed 5 bases at V and 5 bases at J, leaving 20 bases unmatched. The CDR3 loop reads CASSLHPGTGPIGDQPQHF. CDR3 nucleotide sequence: TGTGCCAGTAGTCTCCATCCCGGGACAGGCCCCATAGGAGATCAGCCCCAGCATTTT. Based on the CDR3 plus reference TRBV19 and TRBJ1-5, the full variable domain is DGGITQSPKYLFRKEGQNVTLSCEQNLNHDAMYWYRQDPGQGLRLIYYSQIVNDFQKGDIAEGYSVSREKKESFPLTVTSAQKNPTAFYLCASSLHPGTGPIGDQPQHFGDGTRLSIL.